This TCR beta chain was observed in a study of T cell responses to AZD1222 COVID-19 vaccine. Measured with immunoSEQ multiplex PCR; TCRdb has only the in-frame clones, and not every one. The sample comprises 120,000 or so clones, approximately 90% of which are singletons, and around 10% rests with the top ten. V lost 3 bases and J lost 2, with 0 bases in between. In germline, CDR1 is SNHLY, CDR2 FYNNEI. The CDR3 extends over 11 amino acids. The chain couples TRBV2 to TRBJ2-3; D remains unclear. The clonotype was recovered from an adult in good health. Sequenced material: peripheral blood, taken on day 0 of MenACWY control vaccination. For the CDR3, the DNA is TGTGCCAGCAGTGACACAGATACGCAGTATTTT. It codes for CASSDTDTQYF.